Listed below are T cell receptor beta chains from one sample, sequenced in a study of T-cell memory formation after mild COVID-19. A single record per CDR3 protein comes from TCRdb applying MiXCR to the 5' RACE reads. The table records approximately 450,000 distinct CDR3 sequences, about 18% of them present only once. Sequenced input: PBMCs or a T cell subset sorted from them (not recorded which). These receptors all come from an adult woman who had mild COVID-19 (a few samples of this study predate the infection). Cell type and time point are not known. Both conserved end residues are part of each CDR3. A D gene is named only where the DNA matches it firmly. Size is stated for part of the rows, as once, few or many counts, or as a class when the clone is expanded.

j_call,v_call,clone_size,d_call,cdr3_nt,cdr3_aa
TRBJ2-1,TRBV5-1,many,NA,TGCGCCAGCAGCTTGTGGGGCCCTCAAGAGCAGTTCTTC,CASSLWGPQEQFF
TRBJ2-1,TRBV24-1,NA,TRBD2,TGTGCCACCAGTGATTTGCGACTAGCGGGGAATGAGCAGTTCTTC,CATSDLRLAGNEQFF
TRBJ1-2,TRBV7-2,many,NA,TGTGCCAGCAGCCCGTCCGCGACCAACTATGGCTACACCTTC,CASSPSATNYGYTF
TRBJ2-1,TRBV5-1,few,TRBD2,TGCGCCAGCAGCTTGGAACTAGCGGGGGGTGAGCAGTTCTTC,CASSLELAGGEQFF
TRBJ1-2,TRBV5-6,NA,NA,TGTGCCAGCACCTTATCACGGGTTCATGGCTACACCTTC,CASTLSRVHGYTF
TRBJ2-2,TRBV9,few,TRBD2,TGTGCCAGCAGCAGGACTAGCGGGGCCGGGGAGCTGTTTTTT,CASSRTSGAGELFF
TRBJ2-5,TRBV20-1,few,TRBD1,TGCAGTGCTAGAGGACAGGGGGGGCACGCGGCCCAGTACTTC,CSARGQGGHAAQYF
TRBJ2-3,TRBV7-8,many,NA,TGTGCCAGCAGCTTAACCTATCTAGAAACGCAGTATTTT,CASSLTYLETQYF
TRBJ2-5,TRBV7-9,NA,NA,TGTGCCAGCAGCCCCCAGTTAAACGGAGAGACCCAGTACTTC,CASSPQLNGETQYF
TRBJ2-7,TRBV6-1,NA,TRBD1,TGTGCCAGCAGGGGATCCGGGACAGGGGCCTACGAGCAGTACTTC,CASRGSGTGAYEQYF
TRBJ2-5,TRBV7-2,NA,TRBD1,TGTGCCAGCAGCCCACTGACAGGGGGTAGAGAGACCCAGTACTTC,CASSPLTGGRETQYF
TRBJ1-5,TRBV7-2,NA,TRBD1,TGTGCCAGCAGCCTCCGGGACAGGGGGAATCAGCCCCAGCATTTT,CASSLRDRGNQPQHF
TRBJ1-1,TRBV5-5,NA,NA,TGTGCCAGCAGCCTGTTCGGGGCCACCATGAACACTGAAGCTTTCTTT,CASSLFGATMNTEAFF
TRBJ1-2,TRBV12-3/TRBV12-4,few,TRBD1,TGTGCCAGCAGTTTACACCGGACAGGGGGTGACTACACCTTC,CASSLHRTGGDYTF
TRBJ1-2,TRBV3-1,once,NA,TGTGCCAGCAGCCCAGACAGCTTGTTTAACTATGGCTACACCTTC,CASSPDSLFNYGYTF
TRBJ2-7,TRBV7-6,few,NA,TGTGCCAGCAGCCCGACCCAAACCTACGAGCAGTACTTC,CASSPTQTYEQYF
TRBJ1-2,TRBV20-1,few,NA,TGCAGTGCTAACGACGGAAACTATGGCTACACCTTC,CSANDGNYGYTF
TRBJ2-5,TRBV5-5,NA,NA,TGTGCCAGCAGCTTGCCCACAGGGGGGGGGTCAGAGACCCAGTACTTC,CASSLPTGGGSETQYF
TRBJ1-5,TRBV7-2,many,NA,TGTGCCAGCAGCTTATCTCCGGGGCTATATAGCAATCAGCCCCAGCATTTT,CASSLSPGLYSNQPQHF
TRBJ2-2,TRBV5-8,many,TRBD1,TGTGCCAGCAGCTTATGGGACAGGGGGCGCACCGGGGAGCTGTTTTTT,CASSLWDRGRTGELFF
TRBJ1-1,TRBV7-6,NA,TRBD1,TGTGCCAGCAGCTCTATACGTGGCCCGGGACAGGCCGAAGCTTTCTTT,CASSSIRGPGQAEAFF
TRBJ2-2,TRBV4-3,few,TRBD1,TGCGCCAGCAGCCAAGTCCCGGGACAGGGTTGGACCGGGGAGCTGTTTTTT,CASSQVPGQGWTGELFF
TRBJ2-2,TRBV6-5,many,TRBD2,TGTGCCAGCAGTTCTGGGACTAGCGGGAGAATCGGGGAGCTGTTTTTT,CASSSGTSGRIGELFF
TRBJ2-1,TRBV10-1,few,TRBD2,TGCGCCAGCTCGTACTTGAGGCTAGCGGGGGGTTACAATGAGCAGTTCTTC,CASSYLRLAGGYNEQFF
TRBJ2-1,TRBV4-2,NA,NA,TGTGCCAGCAGCCAAGATCCAGGGTCGGCCAATGAGCAGTTCTTC,CASSQDPGSANEQFF
TRBJ1-1,TRBV5-4,few,NA,TGTGCCAGCAGCTCTAAAGAGGAGGGGACCACTGAAGCTTTCTTT,CASSSKEEGTTEAFF
TRBJ2-5,TRBV7-3,NA,TRBD1,TGTGCCAGCAGCCAACAGGGGTCAGTGGAGACCCAGTACTTC,CASSQQGSVETQYF
TRBJ1-2,TRBV7-9,NA,NA,TGTGCCAGCAGCTGGGTCAATTTCTATGGCTACACCTTC,CASSWVNFYGYTF
TRBJ2-6,TRBV20-1,few,NA,TGCAGTGCTCGCCCAGGAACTGGGGCCAACGTCCTGACTTTC,CSARPGTGANVLTF
TRBJ1-4,TRBV7-2,few,NA,TGTGCCAGCAGCTACCGGAGAGGTTACAGAGCAACTAATGAAAAACTGTTTTTT,CASSYRRGYRATNEKLFF
TRBJ2-7,TRBV18,NA,TRBD1,TGTGCCAGCTCACCACCCGGGACAGGGATGTACGAGCAGTACTTC,CASSPPGTGMYEQYF
TRBJ2-3,TRBV12-3/TRBV12-4,NA,TRBD2,TGTGCCAGCAGTTTCCCCCCCAGACTAGCGGGGGGGACAGATACGCAGTATTTT,CASSFPPRLAGGTDTQYF
TRBJ1-1,TRBV20-1,few,NA,TGCAGTGCCCCGGCCCGAGGAGGTCTCCTAGCTGAAGCTTTCTTT,CSAPARGGLLAEAFF
TRBJ1-1,TRBV12-3/TRBV12-4,many,NA,TGTGCCAGCAGTTTAAGGAGTTGGGGCCCTGAAGCTTTCTTT,CASSLRSWGPEAFF
TRBJ1-5,TRBV12-3/TRBV12-4,NA,NA,TGTGCCAGCAGTTTAGGCAGGTACGATCAGCCCCAGCATTTT,CASSLGRYDQPQHF
TRBJ2-4,TRBV9,NA,NA,TGTGCCAGCAGCGAGCCCTACTCCGGGACTGGCTTGGGCAAAAACATTCAGTACTTC,CASSEPYSGTGLGKNIQYF
TRBJ2-1,TRBV30,NA,TRBD2,TGTGCCTGGAGCACCGGGACTAGCGGGTTCAATGAGCAGTTCTTC,CAWSTGTSGFNEQFF
TRBJ2-3,TRBV12-3/TRBV12-4,NA,TRBD2,TGTGCCAGCAGTTTAGGGGTTAGCGGGGGGATGTCAGATACGCAGTATTTT,CASSLGVSGGMSDTQYF
TRBJ1-2,TRBV4-2,many,TRBD1,TGTGCCAGCAGCCCAGCCCGAACGGGACAGGAGTCTGGCTACACCTTC,CASSPARTGQESGYTF
TRBJ2-7,TRBV15,few,NA,TGTGCCACCAGCAGAGATCGGGGCCAGATCTACGAGCAGTACTTC,CATSRDRGQIYEQYF
TRBJ2-7,TRBV20-1,few,TRBD1,TGCAGTGCTAGCGCAGGGGGCGACAGCTCCTACGAGCAGTACTTC,CSASAGGDSSYEQYF
TRBJ1-1,TRBV20-1,many,NA,TGCAGTGCTAGTGATAGGAACACTGAAGCTTTCTTT,CSASDRNTEAFF
TRBJ2-1,TRBV20-1,NA,TRBD1,TGCAGTGCTAGAGAACCAGAAAAGGGGGCCTATAATGAGCAGTTCTTC,CSAREPEKGAYNEQFF
TRBJ2-6,TRBV5-5,few,NA,TGTGCCAGCAGCTTGCCCCCCCACGTCCTGACTTTC,CASSLPPHVLTF
TRBJ2-1,TRBV3-1,NA,NA,TGTGCCAGCAGCCAAGAATTGGGGTTTGGGCAGTTCTTC,CASSQELGFGQFF
TRBJ2-7,TRBV15,NA,TRBD1,TGTGCCACCAGCACAGACAGGGGGCCTTACGAGCAGTACTTC,CATSTDRGPYEQYF
TRBJ2-7,TRBV27,NA,NA,TGTGCCAGCAGTCCCGACCCCGTGGGCGAGCAGTACTTC,CASSPDPVGEQYF
TRBJ2-1,TRBV6-5,NA,TRBD2,TGTGCCAGCAGTGCCACGGGTCTAGCGGGGGGCCGGTATGAGCAGTTCTTC,CASSATGLAGGRYEQFF
TRBJ1-5,TRBV7-8,few,NA,TGTGCCAGCAGCTTAGGGACAGACGGGCAGCCCCAGCATTTT,CASSLGTDGQPQHF
TRBJ2-4,TRBV11-1,many,TRBD2,TGTGCCAGCAGCCCCCGAGGAGAGGTAGCGGGAGGGGCCAAAAACATTCAGTACTTC,CASSPRGEVAGGAKNIQYF
TRBJ1-1,TRBV6-2/TRBV6-3,NA,NA,TGTGCCAGCACCATCCGGTGGGTGAACACTGAAGCTTTCTTT,CASTIRWVNTEAFF
TRBJ2-1,TRBV6-5,NA,NA,TGTGCCAGCAGACAGGGATATTTCTCCTACAATGAGCAGTTCTTC,CASRQGYFSYNEQFF
TRBJ1-1,TRBV5-5,few,NA,TGTGCCAGCAGCTTGGAGACAGATTTGAACACTGAAGCTTTCTTT,CASSLETDLNTEAFF
TRBJ2-3,TRBV20-1,NA,NA,TGCAGTGCTCTTAGGGAGTCAGATACGCAGTATTTT,CSALRESDTQYF
TRBJ2-2,TRBV7-2,NA,NA,TGTGCCAGCAGCTTCCGAAACGCGAACACCGGGGAGCTGTTTTTT,CASSFRNANTGELFF
TRBJ1-1,TRBV6-4,NA,TRBD1,TGTGCCACCAGAAGAATACAGGGGTTTCGGAACACTGAAGCTTTCTTT,CATRRIQGFRNTEAFF
TRBJ1-1,TRBV20-1,NA,NA,TGCAGTGCTAGAGTAATTCAAAGTGGCATGAACACTGAAGCTTTCTTT,CSARVIQSGMNTEAFF